This T cell receptor (beta chain) was profiled in a study of patients and donors after allogeneic stem cell transplantation. TCRdb re-analysed the RT-PCR reads in MiXCR, keeping a single row per CDR3 protein. The sample lists 410,000 or so distinct CDR3 sequences; roughly 17% were seen once. The TCR comes from a human donor who was either an allogeneic HSCT recipient or a stem cell or donor lymphocyte infusion donor (not recorded which). It is not recorded whose cells these are; they may come from a transplant donor. Sequencing used blood, either unsorted or a sorted T cell fraction (not recorded which).

CDR3 amino acids: CASSTPIQPQHF. The CDR3 DNA follows: TGTGCCAGCAGCACCCCCATTCAGCCCCAGCATTTT. The chain combines TRBV7-3 with TRBJ1-5, with D unresolved. Per germline, CDR1 SGHTA and CDR2 FQGTGA. CDR3 size: 12 residues. With 5 bases removed from V and 6 bases from J, the gap between germline ends came to 8 bases. The variable domain in full, completed from reference TRBV7-3 and TRBJ1-5, reads GAGVSQTPSNKVTEKGKYVELRCDPISGHTALYWYRQSLGQGPEFLIYFQGTGAADDSGLPNDRFFAVRPEGSVSTLKIQRTERGDSAVYLCASSTPIQPQHFGDGTRLSIL.